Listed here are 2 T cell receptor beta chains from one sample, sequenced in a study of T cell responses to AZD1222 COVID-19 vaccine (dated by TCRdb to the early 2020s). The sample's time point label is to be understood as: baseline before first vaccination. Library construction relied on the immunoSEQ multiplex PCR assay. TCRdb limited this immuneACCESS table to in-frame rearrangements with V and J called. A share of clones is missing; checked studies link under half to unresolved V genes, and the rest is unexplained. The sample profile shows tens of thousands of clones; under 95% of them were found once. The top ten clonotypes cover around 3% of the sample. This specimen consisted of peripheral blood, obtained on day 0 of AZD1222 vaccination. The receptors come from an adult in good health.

The CDR3 here is CASSLEVGPTNEKLFF. CDR3 coding DNA: TGTGCCAGCAGCTTAGAAGTAGGACCAACTAATGAAAAACTGTTTTTT. The rearrangement links TRBV7-9 to TRBJ1-4; D is unclear. The CDR3 runs 16 residues. Germline CDR1 is SEHNR and CDR2 is FQNEAQ (reference sequence). V was cut by 1 base and J by 0 bases, with 9 bases left in between.

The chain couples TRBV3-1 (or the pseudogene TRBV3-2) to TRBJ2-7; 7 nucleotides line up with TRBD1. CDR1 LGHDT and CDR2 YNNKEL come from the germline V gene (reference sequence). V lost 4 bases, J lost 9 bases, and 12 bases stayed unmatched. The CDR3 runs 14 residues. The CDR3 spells CASSPLPQGLGQYF. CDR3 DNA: TGTGCCAGCAGCCCGCTACCACAGGGGTTGGGGCAGTACTTC.